Within the sample, the clone carrying this T cell receptor (beta chain) is medium-sized. Its matching antigen is unknown. Recipients were bled about 28 days pretransplant and at posttransplant days 30, 100, 180. This sample was taken from a study of T cell clonotyping in hematopoietic cell transplantation. Study-wide points: Broader posttransplant TCR repertoire diversity was predicted by graft donor and pretransplant recipient Inverse Simpson Index values. Few recipient clonotypes overlapped donors; over 95% were de novo at given depth. Recipient TCR diversity dropped after transplant; expanded clonotypes rose from day 30 to 180.

The CDR3 has 15 residues. Germline loops: CDR1 SEHNR, CDR2 FQNEAQ (reference sequence). V lost 4 bases, J lost 4 bases, and 14 bases lay in between. Profiling relied on immunoSEQ multiplex PCR, and the TCRdb table lists in-frame clones only, not all of them. The table lists approximately 8,700 clones, approximately 85% of them singletons, with roughly a third in the top ten. V gene TRBV7-9 combines with J gene TRBJ2-1; TRBD2 might be the D (5 bases). The sample here was PBMCs, taken 180 days after allogeneic stem cell transplant. The sequence was collected from a female patient aged 25-39 years who had an allogeneic stem cell transplant, so the T cells may come from the graft donor. Some clones in this sample may be carry-over from other donors' samples. The CDR3 region is CASSSVTNYYNEQFF. In nucleotides, the CDR3 is TGTGCCAGCAGCTCTGTGACTAATTATTACAATGAGCAGTTCTTC.